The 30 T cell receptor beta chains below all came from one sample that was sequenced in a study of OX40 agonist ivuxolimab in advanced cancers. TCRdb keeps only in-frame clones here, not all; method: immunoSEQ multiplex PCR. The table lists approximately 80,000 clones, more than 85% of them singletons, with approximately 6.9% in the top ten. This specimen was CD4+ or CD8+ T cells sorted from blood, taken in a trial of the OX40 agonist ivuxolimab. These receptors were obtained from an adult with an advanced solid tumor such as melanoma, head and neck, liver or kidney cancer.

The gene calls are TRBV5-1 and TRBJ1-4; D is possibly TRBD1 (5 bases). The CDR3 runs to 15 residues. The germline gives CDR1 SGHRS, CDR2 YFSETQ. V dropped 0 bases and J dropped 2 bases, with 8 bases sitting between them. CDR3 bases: TGCGCCAGCAGCTTGGGAGGGGACACTAATGAAAAACTGTTTTTT. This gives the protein CASSLGGDTNEKLFF.

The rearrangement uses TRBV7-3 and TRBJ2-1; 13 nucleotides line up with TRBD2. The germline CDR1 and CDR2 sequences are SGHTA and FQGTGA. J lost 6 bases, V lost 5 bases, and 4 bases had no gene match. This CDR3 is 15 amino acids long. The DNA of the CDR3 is TGTGCCAGCAGCCAACTAGCGGGAGGGTCCAATGAGCAGTTCTTC. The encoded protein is CASSQLAGGSNEQFF.

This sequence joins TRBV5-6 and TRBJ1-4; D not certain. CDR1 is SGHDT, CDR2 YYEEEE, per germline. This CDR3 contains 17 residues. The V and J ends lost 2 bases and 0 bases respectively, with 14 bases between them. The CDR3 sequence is CASSFGRAGATNEKLFF. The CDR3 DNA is TGTGCCAGCAGCTTTGGGAGGGCGGGCGCAACTAATGAAAAACTGTTTTTT.

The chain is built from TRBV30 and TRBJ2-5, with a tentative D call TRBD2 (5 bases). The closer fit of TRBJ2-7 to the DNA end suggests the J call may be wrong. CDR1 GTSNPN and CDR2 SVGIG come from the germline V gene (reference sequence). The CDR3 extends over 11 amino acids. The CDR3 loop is CAWGRTSEQYF. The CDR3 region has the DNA TGTGCCTGGGGTCGTACTAGCGAGCAGTACTTC.

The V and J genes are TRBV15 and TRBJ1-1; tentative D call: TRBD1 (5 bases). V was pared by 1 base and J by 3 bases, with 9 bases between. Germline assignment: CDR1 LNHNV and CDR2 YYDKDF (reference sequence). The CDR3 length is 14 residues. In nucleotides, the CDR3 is TGTGCCACCAGCAGAGTGGCAGGGTACACTGAAGCTTTCTTT. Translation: CATSRVAGYTEAFF.

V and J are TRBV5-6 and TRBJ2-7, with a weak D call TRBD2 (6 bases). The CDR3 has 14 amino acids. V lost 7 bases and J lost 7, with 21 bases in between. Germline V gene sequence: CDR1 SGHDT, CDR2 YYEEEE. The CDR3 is CASELVGGAPEQYF. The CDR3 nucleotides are TGTGCCAGCGAGTTGGTGGGGGGTGCTCCTGAGCAGTACTTC. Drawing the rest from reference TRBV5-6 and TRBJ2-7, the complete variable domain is DAGVTQSPTHLIKTRGQQVTLRCSPKSGHDTVSWYQQALGQGPQFIFQYYEEEERQRGNFPDRFSGHQFPNYSSELNVNALLLGDSALYLCASELVGGAPEQYFGPGTRLTVT.

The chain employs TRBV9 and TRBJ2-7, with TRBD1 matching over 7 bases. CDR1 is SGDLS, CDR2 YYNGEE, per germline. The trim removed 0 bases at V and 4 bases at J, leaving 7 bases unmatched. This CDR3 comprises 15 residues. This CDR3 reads CASSVGPLTGYEQYF. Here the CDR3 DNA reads TGTGCCAGCAGCGTAGGCCCTTTGACAGGGTACGAGCAGTACTTC.

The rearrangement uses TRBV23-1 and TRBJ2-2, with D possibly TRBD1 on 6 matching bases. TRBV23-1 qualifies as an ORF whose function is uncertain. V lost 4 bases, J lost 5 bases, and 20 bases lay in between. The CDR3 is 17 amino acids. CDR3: CASSPLNDRTWTGELFF. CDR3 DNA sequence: TGCGCCAGCAGTCCCCTGAATGACAGGACGTGGACCGGGGAGCTGTTTTTT.

The DNA of the CDR3 is TGTGCCAGCAGCTTACAGCGGGGCTACAATGAGCAGTTCTTC. Translating it yields CASSLQRGYNEQFF. The rearrangement uses TRBV7-3 and TRBJ2-1; 7 nucleotides line up with TRBD2. Germline V gives CDR1 SGHTA, CDR2 FQGTGA. The ends lost 2 bases at V and 3 bases at J; junction bases unmatched: 1. CDR3 size: 14 residues. The whole variable domain, filled in from reference TRBV7-3 and TRBJ2-1, reads GAGVSQTPSNKVTEKGKYVELRCDPISGHTALYWYRQSLGQGPEFLIYFQGTGAADDSGLPNDRFFAVRPEGSVSTLKIQRTERGDSAVYLCASSLQRGYNEQFFGPGTRLTVL.

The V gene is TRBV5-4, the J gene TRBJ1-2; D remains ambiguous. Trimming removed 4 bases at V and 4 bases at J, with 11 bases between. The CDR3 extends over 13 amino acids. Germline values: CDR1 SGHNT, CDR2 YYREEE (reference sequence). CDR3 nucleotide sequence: TGTGCCAGCAGCAACATCCTGGGCTATGGCTACACCTTC. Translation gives CASSNILGYGYTF.

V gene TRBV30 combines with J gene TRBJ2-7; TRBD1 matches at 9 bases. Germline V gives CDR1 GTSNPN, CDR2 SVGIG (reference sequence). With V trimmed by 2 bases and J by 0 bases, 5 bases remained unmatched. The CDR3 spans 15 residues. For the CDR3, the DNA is TGTGCCTGGAGTCCACCGGGACAGGGCTCCTACGAGCAGTACTTC. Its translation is CAWSPPGQGSYEQYF.

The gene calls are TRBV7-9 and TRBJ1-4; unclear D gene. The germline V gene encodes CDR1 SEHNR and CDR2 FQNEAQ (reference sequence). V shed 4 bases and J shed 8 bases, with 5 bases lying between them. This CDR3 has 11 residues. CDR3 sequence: CASSSSEKLFF. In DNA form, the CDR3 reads TGTGCCAGCAGCTCTTCAGAAAAACTGTTTTTT.

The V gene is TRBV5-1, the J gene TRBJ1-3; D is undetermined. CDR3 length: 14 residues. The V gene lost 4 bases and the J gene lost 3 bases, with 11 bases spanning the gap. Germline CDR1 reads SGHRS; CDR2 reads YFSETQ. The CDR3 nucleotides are TGCGCCAGCAGCCCGGTGGCGAATGGAAACACCATATATTTT. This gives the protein CASSPVANGNTIYF.

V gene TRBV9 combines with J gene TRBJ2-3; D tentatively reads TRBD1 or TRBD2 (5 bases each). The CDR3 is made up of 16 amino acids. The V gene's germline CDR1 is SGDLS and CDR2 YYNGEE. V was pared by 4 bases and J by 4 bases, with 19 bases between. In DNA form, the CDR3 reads TGTGCCAGCAGCCCACCCCCAGGGAGTATGGCAGATACGCAGTATTTT. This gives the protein CASSPPPGSMADTQYF.

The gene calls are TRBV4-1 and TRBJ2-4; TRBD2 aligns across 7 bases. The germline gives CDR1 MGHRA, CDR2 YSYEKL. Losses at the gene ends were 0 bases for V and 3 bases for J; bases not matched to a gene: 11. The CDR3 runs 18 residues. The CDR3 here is CASSQEDSAGALKNIQYF. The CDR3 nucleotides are TGCGCCAGCAGCCAAGAAGATTCGGCGGGAGCCCTCAAAAACATTCAGTACTTC.

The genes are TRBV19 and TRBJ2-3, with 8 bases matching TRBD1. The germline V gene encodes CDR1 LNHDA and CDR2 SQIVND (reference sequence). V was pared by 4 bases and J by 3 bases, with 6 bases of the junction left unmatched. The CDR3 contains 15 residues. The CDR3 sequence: CASSTSRGRTDTQYF. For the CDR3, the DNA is TGTGCCAGTAGTACCAGCAGGGGGCGGACAGATACGCAGTATTTT.

The CDR3 here is CASSQEGAGLLYNEQFF. As DNA, the CDR3 is TGCGCCAGCAGCCAAGAGGGAGCGGGACTCCTTTACAATGAGCAGTTCTTC. This sequence joins TRBV4-1 and TRBJ2-1, with 7 bases that match TRBD2. The trim removed 0 bases at V and 4 bases at J, leaving 9 bases unmatched. The CDR3 is 17 amino acids. Germline CDR1 and CDR2: MGHRA and YSYEKL.

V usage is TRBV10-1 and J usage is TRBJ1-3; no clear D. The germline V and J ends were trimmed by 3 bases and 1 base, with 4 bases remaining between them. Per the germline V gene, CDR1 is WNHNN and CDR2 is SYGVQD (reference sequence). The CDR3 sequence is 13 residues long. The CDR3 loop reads CASSEGSGNTIYF. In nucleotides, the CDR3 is TGCGCCAGCAGTGAAGGATCTGGAAACACCATATATTTT.

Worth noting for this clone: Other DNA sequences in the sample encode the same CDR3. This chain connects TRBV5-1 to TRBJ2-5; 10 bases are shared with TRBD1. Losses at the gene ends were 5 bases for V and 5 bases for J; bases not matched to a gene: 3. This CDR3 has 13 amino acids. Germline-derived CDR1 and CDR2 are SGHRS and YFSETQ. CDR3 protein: CASSRDRGETQYF. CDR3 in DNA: TGCGCCAGCAGTAGGGACAGGGGCGAGACCCAGTACTTC.

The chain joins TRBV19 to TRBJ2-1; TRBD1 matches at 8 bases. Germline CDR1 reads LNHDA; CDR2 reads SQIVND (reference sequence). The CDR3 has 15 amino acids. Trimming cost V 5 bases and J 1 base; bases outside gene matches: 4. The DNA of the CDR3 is TGTGCCAGTAGTCAAAGGGACAGGTCCTACAATGAGCAGTTCTTC. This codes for CASSQRDRSYNEQFF.

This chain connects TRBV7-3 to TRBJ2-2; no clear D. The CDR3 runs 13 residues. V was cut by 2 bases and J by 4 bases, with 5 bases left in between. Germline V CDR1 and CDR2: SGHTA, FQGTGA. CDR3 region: CASSLQSTGELFF. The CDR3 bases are TGTGCCAGCAGCTTACAAAGCACCGGGGAGCTGTTTTTT.

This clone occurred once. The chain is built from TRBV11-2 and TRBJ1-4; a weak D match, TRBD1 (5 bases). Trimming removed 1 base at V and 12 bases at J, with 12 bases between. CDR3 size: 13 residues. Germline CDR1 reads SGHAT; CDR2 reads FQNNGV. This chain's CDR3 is CASSLVSPGELFF. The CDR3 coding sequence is TGTGCCAGCAGCTTAGTATCCCCGGGGGAACTGTTTTTT.

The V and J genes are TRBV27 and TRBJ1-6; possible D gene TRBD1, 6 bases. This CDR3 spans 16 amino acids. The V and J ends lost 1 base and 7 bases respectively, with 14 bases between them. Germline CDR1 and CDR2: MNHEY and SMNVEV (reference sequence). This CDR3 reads CASSLLAGERNSPLHF. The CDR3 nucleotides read TGTGCCAGCAGTTTATTGGCAGGGGAGCGGAATTCACCCCTCCACTTT.

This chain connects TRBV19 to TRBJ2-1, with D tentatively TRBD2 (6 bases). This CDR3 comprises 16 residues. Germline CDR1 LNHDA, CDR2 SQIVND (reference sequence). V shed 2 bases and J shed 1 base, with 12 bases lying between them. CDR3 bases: TGTGCCAGTAGTATAATTGGACTAAGGTCCTACAATGAGCAGTTCTTC. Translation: CASSIIGLRSYNEQFF.

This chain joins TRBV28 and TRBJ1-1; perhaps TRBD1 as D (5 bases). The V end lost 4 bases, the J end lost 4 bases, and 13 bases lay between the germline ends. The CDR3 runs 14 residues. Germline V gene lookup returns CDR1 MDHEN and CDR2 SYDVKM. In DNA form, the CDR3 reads TGTGCCAGCAGTTCCCCCCAGGGTGTCACTGAAGCTTTCTTT. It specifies CASSSPQGVTEAFF.

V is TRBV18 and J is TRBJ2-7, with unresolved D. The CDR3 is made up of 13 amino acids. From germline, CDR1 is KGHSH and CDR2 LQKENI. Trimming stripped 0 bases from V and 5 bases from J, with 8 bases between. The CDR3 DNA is TGTGCCAGCTCACCACCAGGAGTCAACGAGCAGTACTTC. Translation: CASSPPGVNEQYF.

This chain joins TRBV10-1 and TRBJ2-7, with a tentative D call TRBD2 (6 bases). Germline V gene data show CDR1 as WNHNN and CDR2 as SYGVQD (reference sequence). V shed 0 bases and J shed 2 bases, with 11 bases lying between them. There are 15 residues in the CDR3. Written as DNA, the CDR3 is TGCGCCAGCAGTGAGTCTCCAGCGGGCGCCTACGAGCAGTACTTC. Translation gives CASSESPAGAYEQYF.

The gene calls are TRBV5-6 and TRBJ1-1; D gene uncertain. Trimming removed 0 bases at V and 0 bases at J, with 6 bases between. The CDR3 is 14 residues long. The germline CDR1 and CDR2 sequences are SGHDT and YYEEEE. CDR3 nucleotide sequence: TGTGCCAGCAGCTTGGTTTCTATGAACACTGAAGCTTTCTTT. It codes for CASSLVSMNTEAFF. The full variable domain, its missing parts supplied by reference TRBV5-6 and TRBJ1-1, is DAGVTQSPTHLIKTRGQQVTLRCSPKSGHDTVSWYQQALGQGPQFIFQYYEEEERQRGNFPDRFSGHQFPNYSSELNVNALLLGDSALYLCASSLVSMNTEAFFGQGTRLTVV.

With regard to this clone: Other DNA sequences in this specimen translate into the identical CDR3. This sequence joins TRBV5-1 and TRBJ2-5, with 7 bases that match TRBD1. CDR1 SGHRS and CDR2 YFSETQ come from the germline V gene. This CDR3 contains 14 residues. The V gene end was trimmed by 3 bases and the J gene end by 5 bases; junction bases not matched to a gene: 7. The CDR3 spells CASSSSGGRETQYF. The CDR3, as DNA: TGCGCCAGCAGCTCCTCAGGGGGACGGGAGACCCAGTACTTC.

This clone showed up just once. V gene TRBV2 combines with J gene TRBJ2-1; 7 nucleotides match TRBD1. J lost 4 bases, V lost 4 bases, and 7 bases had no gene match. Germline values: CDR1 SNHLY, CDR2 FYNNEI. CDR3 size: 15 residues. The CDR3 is CASSGPGQTYNEQFF. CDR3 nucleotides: TGTGCCAGCAGTGGCCCGGGACAGACATACAATGAGCAGTTCTTC.